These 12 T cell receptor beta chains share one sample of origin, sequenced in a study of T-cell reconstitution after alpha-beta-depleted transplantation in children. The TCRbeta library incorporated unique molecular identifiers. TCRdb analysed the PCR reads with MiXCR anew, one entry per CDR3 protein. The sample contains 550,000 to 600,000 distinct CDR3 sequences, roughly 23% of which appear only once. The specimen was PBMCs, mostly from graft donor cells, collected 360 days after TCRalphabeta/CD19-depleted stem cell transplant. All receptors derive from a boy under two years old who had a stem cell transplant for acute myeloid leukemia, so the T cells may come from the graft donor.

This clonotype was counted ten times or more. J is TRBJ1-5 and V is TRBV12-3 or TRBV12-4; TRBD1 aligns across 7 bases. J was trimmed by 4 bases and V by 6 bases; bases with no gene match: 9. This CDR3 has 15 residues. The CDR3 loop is CASSQDRVGNQPQHF. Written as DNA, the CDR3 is TGTGCCAGCAGCCAAGACAGGGTGGGAAATCAGCCCCAGCATTTT.

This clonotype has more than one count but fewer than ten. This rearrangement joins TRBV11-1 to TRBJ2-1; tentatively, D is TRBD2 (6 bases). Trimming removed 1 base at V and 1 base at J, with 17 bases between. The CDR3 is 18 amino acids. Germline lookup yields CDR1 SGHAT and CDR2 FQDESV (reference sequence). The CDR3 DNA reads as TGTGCCAGCAGCTTAGGACTTCCCGGGACTGCATCCTACAATGAGCAGTTCTTC. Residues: CASSLGLPGTASYNEQFF.

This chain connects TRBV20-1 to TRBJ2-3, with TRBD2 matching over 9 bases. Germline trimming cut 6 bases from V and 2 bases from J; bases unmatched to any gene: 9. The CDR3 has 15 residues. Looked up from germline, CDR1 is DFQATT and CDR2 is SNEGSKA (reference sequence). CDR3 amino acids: CSARGSGGNTDTQYF. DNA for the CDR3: TGCAGTGCCAGGGGTAGCGGGGGCAACACAGATACGCAGTATTTT.

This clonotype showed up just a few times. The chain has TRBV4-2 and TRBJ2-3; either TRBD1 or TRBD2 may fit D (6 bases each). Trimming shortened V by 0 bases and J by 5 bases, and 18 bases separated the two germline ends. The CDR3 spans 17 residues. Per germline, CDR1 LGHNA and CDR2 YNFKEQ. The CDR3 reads CASSQEGRGPREDTQYF. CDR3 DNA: TGTGCCAGCAGCCAAGAGGGTCGGGGGCCCCGAGAAGATACGCAGTATTTT.

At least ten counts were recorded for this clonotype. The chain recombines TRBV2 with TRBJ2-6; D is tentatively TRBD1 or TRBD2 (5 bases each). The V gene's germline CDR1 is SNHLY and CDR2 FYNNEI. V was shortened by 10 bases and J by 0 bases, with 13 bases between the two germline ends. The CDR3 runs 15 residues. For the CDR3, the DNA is TGTGCCACATTGGGACGGAGCTCTGGGGCCAACGTCCTGACTTTC. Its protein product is CATLGRSSGANVLTF. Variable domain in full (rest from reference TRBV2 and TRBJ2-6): EPEVTQTPSHQVTQMGQEVILRCVPISNHLYFYWYRQILGQKVEFLVSFYNNEISEKSEIFDDQFSVERPDGSNFTLKIRSTKLEDSAMYFCATLGRSSGANVLTFGAGSRLTVL.

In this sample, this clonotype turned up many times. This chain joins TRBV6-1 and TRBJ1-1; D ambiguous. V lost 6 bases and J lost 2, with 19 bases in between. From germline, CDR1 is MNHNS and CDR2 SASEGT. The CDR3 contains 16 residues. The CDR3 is CASRDDKLRINTEAFF. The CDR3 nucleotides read TGTGCCAGCAGGGATGACAAACTCAGGATCAACACTGAAGCTTTCTTT.

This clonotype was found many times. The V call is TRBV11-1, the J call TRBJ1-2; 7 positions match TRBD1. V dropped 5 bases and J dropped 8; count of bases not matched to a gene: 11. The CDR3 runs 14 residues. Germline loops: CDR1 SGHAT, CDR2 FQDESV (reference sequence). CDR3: CASSQSTGSSGYTF. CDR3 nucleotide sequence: TGTGCCAGCAGCCAGTCGACAGGGTCCTCGGGCTACACCTTC.

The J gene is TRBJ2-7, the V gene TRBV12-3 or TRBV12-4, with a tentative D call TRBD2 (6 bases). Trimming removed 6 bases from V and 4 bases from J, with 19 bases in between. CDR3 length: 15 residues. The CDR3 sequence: CASSPSMPGAYEQYF. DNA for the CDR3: TGTGCCAGCAGCCCCAGTATGCCGGGAGCATACGAGCAGTACTTC.

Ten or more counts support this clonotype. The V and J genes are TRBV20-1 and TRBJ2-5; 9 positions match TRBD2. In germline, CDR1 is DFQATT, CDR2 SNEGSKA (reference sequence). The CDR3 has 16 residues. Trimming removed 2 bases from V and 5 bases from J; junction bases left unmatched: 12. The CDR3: CSARQWASGVTETQYF. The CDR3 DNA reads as TGCAGTGCTAGACAGTGGGCTAGCGGGGTAACGGAGACCCAGTACTTC.

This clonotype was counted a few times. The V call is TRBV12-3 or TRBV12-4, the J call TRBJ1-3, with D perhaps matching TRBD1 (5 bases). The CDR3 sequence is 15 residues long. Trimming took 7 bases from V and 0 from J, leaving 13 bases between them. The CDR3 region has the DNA TGTGCCAGCACTCGGGGCCTACACTCTGGAAACACCATATATTTT. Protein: CASTRGLHSGNTIYF.

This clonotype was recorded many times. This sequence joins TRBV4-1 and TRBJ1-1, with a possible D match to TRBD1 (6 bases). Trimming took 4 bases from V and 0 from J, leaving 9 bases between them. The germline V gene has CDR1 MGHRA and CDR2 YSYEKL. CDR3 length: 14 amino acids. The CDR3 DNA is TGCGCCAGCAGCCGGACAGCCTTGAACACTGAAGCTTTCTTT. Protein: CASSRTALNTEAFF.

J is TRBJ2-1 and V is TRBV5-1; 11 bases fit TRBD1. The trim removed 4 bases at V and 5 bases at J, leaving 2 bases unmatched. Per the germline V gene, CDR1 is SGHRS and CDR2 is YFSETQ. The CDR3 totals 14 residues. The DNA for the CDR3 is TGCGCCAGCAGCCGGACAGGGGGCAACAATGAGCAGTTCTTC. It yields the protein CASSRTGGNNEQFF.